This is a list of T cell receptor beta chains from one sample in a study of T cell repertoires in cytomegalovirus infection. These receptors have no identified antigens. TCRdb used MiXCR to reprocess the reads, holding one entry per CDR3 protein. The table lists about 920,000 distinct CDR3 sequences, roughly 30% of them singletons. Sequenced here: cultured CD8+ T cells from PBMCs, sampled from culture after CMV antigen stimulation. These receptors came from a human donor in good health (CMV status not recorded). Some clones in this sample may be carry-over from other donors' samples. CDR3s include the opening cysteine and the closing phenylalanine or tryptophan. The order of the fields is D gene, V gene, CDR3 length, clone size, J gene, CDR3 protein, CDR3 DNA. A D gene is named only where the DNA matches it firmly. A clone size is listed for some rows: how often the clone was seen (once, few, many), or a class if it is expanded.

d_gene: TRBD2; v_gene: TRBV7-9; len: 17; abundance: .; j_gene: TRBJ2-4; CDR3aa: CASSEGLAGGREYIQYF; CDR3nt: TGTGCCAGCAGCGAAGGACTAGCGGGGGGTAGGGAATACATTCAGTACTTC
d_gene: TRBD1; v_gene: TRBV7-9; len: 16; abundance: .; j_gene: TRBJ1-1; CDR3aa: CASSFGTVESPTEAFF; CDR3nt: TGTGCCAGCAGCTTTGGGACAGTTGAGTCCCCCACTGAAGCTTTCTTT
d_gene: .; v_gene: TRBV10-3; len: 14; abundance: few; j_gene: TRBJ2-4; CDR3aa: CAISEQGDSNIQYF; CDR3nt: TGTGCCATCAGTGAGCAGGGGGACTCAAACATTCAGTACTTC
d_gene: TRBD2; v_gene: TRBV7-6; len: 15; abundance: .; j_gene: TRBJ2-5; CDR3aa: CASSEGLAARETQYF; CDR3nt: TGTGCTAGCAGCGAGGGACTAGCGGCCCGAGAGACCCAGTACTTC
d_gene: .; v_gene: TRBV24-1; len: 14; abundance: .; j_gene: TRBJ1-1; CDR3aa: CATSDRGVNTEAFF; CDR3nt: TGTGCCACCAGTGACAGAGGAGTGAACACTGAAGCTTTCTTT
d_gene: .; v_gene: TRBV12-3/TRBV12-4; len: 14; abundance: .; j_gene: TRBJ1-1; CDR3aa: CASSLVSAYTEAFF; CDR3nt: TGTGCCAGCAGTTTAGTATCCGCCTACACTGAAGCTTTCTTT
d_gene: .; v_gene: TRBV12-3/TRBV12-4; len: 14; abundance: .; j_gene: TRBJ1-1; CDR3aa: CASSDTQWDTEAFF; CDR3nt: TGTGCCAGCAGTGACACGCAGTGGGACACTGAAGCTTTCTTT
d_gene: .; v_gene: TRBV7-9; len: 14; abundance: .; j_gene: TRBJ1-2; CDR3aa: CASSSLDTDYGYTF; CDR3nt: TGTGCCAGCAGCTCCCTCGACACAGACTATGGCTACACCTTC
d_gene: .; v_gene: TRBV14; len: 15; abundance: few; j_gene: TRBJ2-7; CDR3aa: CASSQDMADYYEQYF; CDR3nt: TGTGCCAGCAGCCAAGATATGGCTGACTACTACGAGCAGTACTTC
d_gene: TRBD2; v_gene: TRBV5-4; len: 16; abundance: .; j_gene: TRBJ2-3; CDR3aa: CASSGLAGGPTDTQYF; CDR3nt: TGTGCCAGCAGCGGACTAGCGGGGGGGCCCACAGATACGCAGTATTTT
d_gene: .; v_gene: TRBV19; len: 14; abundance: .; j_gene: TRBJ1-5; CDR3aa: CASSILGGDQPQHF; CDR3nt: TGTGCCAGTAGTATCTTGGGAGGGGATCAGCCCCAGCATTTT
d_gene: .; v_gene: TRBV7-6; len: 14; abundance: few; j_gene: TRBJ1-2; CDR3aa: CASSLWPGRDGYTF; CDR3nt: TGTGCCAGCAGCTTATGGCCAGGGCGCGATGGCTACACCTTC
d_gene: .; v_gene: TRBV27; len: 14; abundance: many; j_gene: TRBJ1-2; CDR3aa: CASSLSRSTGGYTF; CDR3nt: TGTGCCAGCAGTTTATCACGGTCGACAGGTGGCTACACCTTC
d_gene: .; v_gene: TRBV10-3; len: 15; abundance: few; j_gene: TRBJ1-1; CDR3aa: CAISEVQRGGTEAFF; CDR3nt: TGTGCCATCAGTGAAGTCCAAAGGGGTGGGACTGAAGCTTTCTTT
d_gene: .; v_gene: TRBV25-1; len: 17; abundance: once; j_gene: TRBJ1-2; CDR3aa: CASSELDGSRGSDGYTF; CDR3nt: TGTGCCAGCAGTGAATTGGACGGAAGCAGGGGCTCTGATGGCTACACCTTC